The present T cell receptor (beta chain) was sequenced within a study of T cell repertoires in cytomegalovirus infection. TCRdb called the reads again in MiXCR, with one record for every CDR3 protein. The repertoire includes approximately 750,000 distinct CDR3 sequences, 35% of them detected once, and more than 2.5% sits in the top ten. In its sample, this clonotype was seen many times. Trimming took off 9 bases at V and 0 bases at J, with 3 bases between the two ends. This CDR3 is built from 12 residues. Germline CDR1 is LNHDA and CDR2 is SQIVND (reference sequence). The chain recombines TRBV19 with TRBJ2-6; D remains ambiguous. This receptor was obtained from a human donor in good health (CMV status not recorded). Some clones in this sample may be carry-over from other donors' samples. What was sequenced was PBMCs. DNA of the CDR3: TGTGCCAGCAGCTCTGGGGCCAACGTCCTGACTTTC. Amino acids: CASSSGANVLTF.